Given below is one T cell receptor beta chain in context. This entry belongs to a study of radiation and T cells in renal cell carcinoma. CDR1 and CDR2 (germline): SGHAT, FQNNGV. CDR3 length: 14 residues. V lost 4 bases and J lost 1; bases outside the gene matches: 2. Only in-frame clones appear in the TCRdb table, and some are missing; sequencing was by immunoSEQ multiplex PCR. The sample lists about 130,000 clones; 75% to 90% were seen once. The time point: blood 2 weeks post-SBRT. Treatment defined: 15 Gy SBRT to primary tumor, nephrectomy 4 weeks later. This specimen was blood, taken from a patient whose treatment included radiotherapy and nephrectomy. The clonotype was recovered from a woman aged 55-75 years with renal cell carcinoma. J is TRBJ1-1 and V is TRBV11-2; 8 bases are a match to TRBD1. Here the CDR3 DNA reads TGTGCCAGCAGCTCGGGACAGGAGAACACTGAAGCTTTCTTT. Amino acid sequence: CASSSGQENTEAFF.